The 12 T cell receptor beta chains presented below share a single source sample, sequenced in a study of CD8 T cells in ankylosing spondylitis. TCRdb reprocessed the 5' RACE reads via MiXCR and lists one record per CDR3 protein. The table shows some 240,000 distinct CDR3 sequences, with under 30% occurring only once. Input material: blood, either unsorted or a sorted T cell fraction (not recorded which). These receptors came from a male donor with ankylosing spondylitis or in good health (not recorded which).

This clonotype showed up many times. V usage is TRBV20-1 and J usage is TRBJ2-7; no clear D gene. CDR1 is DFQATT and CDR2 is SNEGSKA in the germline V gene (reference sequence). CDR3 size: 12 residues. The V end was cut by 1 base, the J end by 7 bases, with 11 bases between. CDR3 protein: CSARGNDAEQYF. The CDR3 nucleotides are TGCAGTGCTAGAGGCAACGATGCGGAGCAGTACTTC.

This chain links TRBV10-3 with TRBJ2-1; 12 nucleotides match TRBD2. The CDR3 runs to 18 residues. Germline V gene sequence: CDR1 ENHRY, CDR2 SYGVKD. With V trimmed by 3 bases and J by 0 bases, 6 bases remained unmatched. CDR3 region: CAISDGTSGPGSYNEQFF. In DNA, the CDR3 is TGTGCCATCAGTGATGGGACTAGCGGGCCCGGCTCCTACAATGAGCAGTTCTTC.

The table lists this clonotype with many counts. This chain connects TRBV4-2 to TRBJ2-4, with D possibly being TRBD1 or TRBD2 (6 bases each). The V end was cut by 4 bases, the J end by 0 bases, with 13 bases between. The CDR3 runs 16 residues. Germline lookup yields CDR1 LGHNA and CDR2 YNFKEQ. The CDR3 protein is CASSLGGPLAKNIQYF. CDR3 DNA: TGTGCCAGCAGCCTTGGGGGGCCACTAGCCAAAAACATTCAGTACTTC.

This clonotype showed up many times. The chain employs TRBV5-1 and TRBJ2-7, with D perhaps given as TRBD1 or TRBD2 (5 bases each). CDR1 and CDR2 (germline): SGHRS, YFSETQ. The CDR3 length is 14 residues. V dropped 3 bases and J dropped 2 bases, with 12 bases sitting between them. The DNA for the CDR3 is TGCGCCAGCAGCTCGGGACGGGCCCCCTACGAGCAGTACTTC. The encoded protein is CASSSGRAPYEQYF.

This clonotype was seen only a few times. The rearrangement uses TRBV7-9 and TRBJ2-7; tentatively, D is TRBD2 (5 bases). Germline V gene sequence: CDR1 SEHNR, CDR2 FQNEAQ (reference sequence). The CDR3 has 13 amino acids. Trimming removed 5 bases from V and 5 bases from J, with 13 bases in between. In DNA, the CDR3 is TGTGCCAGCAGCCCCCCGGGAACTGACGAGCAGTACTTC. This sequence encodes CASSPPGTDEQYF.

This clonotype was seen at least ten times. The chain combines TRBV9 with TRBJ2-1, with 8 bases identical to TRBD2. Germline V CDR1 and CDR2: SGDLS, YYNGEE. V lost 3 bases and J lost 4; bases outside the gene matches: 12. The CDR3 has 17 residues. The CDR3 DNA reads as TGTGCCAGCAGCGCAGATGTAGCGGGGAGGATGTACAATGAGCAGTTCTTC. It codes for CASSADVAGRMYNEQFF.

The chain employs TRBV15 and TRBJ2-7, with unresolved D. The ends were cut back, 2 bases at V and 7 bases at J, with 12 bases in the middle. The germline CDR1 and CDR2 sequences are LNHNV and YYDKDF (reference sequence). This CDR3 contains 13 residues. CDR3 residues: CATSRYPVAEQYF. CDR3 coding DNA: TGTGCCACCAGCAGATACCCGGTGGCGGAGCAGTACTTC. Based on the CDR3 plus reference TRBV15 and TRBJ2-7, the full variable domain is DAMVIQNPRYQVTQFGKPVTLSCSQTLNHNVMYWYQQKSSQAPKLLFHYYDKDFNNEADTPDNFQSRRPNTSFCFLDIRSPGLGDTAMYLCATSRYPVAEQYFGPGTRLTVT.

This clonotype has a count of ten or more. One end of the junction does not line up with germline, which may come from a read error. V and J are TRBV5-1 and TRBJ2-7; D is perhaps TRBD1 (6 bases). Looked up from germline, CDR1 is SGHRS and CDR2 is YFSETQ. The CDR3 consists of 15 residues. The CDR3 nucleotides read TGCGCCAGCAGCTTGGTGAACAGGGCCTCCAACGAGCAGTACTTC. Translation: CASSLVNRASNEQYF. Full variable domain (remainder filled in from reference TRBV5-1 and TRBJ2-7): KAGVTQTPRYLIKTRGQQVTLSCSPISGHRSVSWYQQTPGQGLQFLFEYFSETQRNKGNFPGRFSGRQFSNSRSEMNVSTLELGDSALYLCASSLVNRASNEQYFGPGTRLTVT.

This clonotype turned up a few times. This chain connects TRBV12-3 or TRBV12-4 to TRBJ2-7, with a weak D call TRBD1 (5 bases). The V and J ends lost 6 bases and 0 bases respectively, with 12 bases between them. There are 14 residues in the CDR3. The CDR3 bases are TGTGCCAGCAGACCCACAGGAAACTCCTACGAGCAGTACTTC. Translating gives CASRPTGNSYEQYF.

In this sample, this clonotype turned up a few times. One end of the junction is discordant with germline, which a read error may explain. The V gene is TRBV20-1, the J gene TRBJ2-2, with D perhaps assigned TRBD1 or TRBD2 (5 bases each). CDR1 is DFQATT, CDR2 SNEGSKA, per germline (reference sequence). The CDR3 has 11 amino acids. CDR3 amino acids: CSARDKRTGGF. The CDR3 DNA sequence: TGCAGTGCTAGAGATAAGAGAACAGGAGGTTTT.

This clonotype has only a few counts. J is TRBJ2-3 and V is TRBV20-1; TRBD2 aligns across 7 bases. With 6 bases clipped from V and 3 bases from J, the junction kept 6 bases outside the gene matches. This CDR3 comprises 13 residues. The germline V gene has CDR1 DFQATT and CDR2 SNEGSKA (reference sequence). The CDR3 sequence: CSAPTSPTDTQYF. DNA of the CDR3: TGCAGTGCGCCGACTAGCCCGACAGATACGCAGTATTTT.

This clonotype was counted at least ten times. CDR3 region: CSASRLYTDTQYF. In DNA, the CDR3 is TGCAGTGCTAGTCGTCTATACACAGATACGCAGTATTTT. The chain has TRBV20-1 and TRBJ2-3; D gene ambiguous. The V gene's germline CDR1 is DFQATT and CDR2 SNEGSKA (reference sequence). Trimming left V 3 bases short and J 2 bases short, with 9 bases between. CDR3 length: 13 residues.